Following are 31 T cell receptor beta chains from one sample sequenced in a study of cytomegalovirus exposure and HLA in healthy donors. Libraries were prepared by immunoSEQ multiplex PCR; TCRdb keeps only in-frame clonotypes and omits some of them. Counted here are more than 95,000 clones, about 96% occurring once; the ten biggest clones make up 1.5% to 2%. Sequences were obtained from PBMCs. These receptors were obtained from a man between 18 and 35 years old in good health and CMV-seronegative.

This clone was recorded once. The chain carries TRBV9 and TRBJ2-5, with 11 bases lining up with TRBD1. CDR1 is SGDLS and CDR2 is YYNGEE in the germline V gene. CDR3 size: 17 residues. V lost 1 base, J lost 5 bases, and 10 bases stayed unmatched. The CDR3 DNA reads as TGTGCCAGCAGCGTATGGGACAGGGGGTGGCCAAGCGAGACCCAGTACTTC. This translates into CASSVWDRGWPSETQYF.

The rearrangement joins TRBV2 to TRBJ1-2; D is possibly TRBD1 (5 bases). The CDR3 is 14 amino acids. V was shortened by 8 bases and J by 8 bases, with 21 bases between the two germline ends. Germline CDR1 and CDR2: SNHLY and FYNNEI. In DNA form, the CDR3 reads TGTGCCAGCCCATGGAGGGGCAGGGAGGGAGGCTACACCTTC. It translates to CASPWRGREGGYTF.

The chain joins TRBV11-2 to TRBJ1-1; TRBD1 matches at 9 bases. The CDR3 covers 15 residues. Trimming took 2 bases from V and 5 from J; bases not matched to a gene: 6. Germline V CDR1 and CDR2: SGHAT, FQNNGV. DNA for the CDR3: TGTGCCAGCAGCTTAATAGGGACAGGGAAAACTGAAGCTTTCTTT. Residues: CASSLIGTGKTEAFF.

The chain recombines TRBV30 with TRBJ2-7; maybe TRBD1 (6 bases). CDR3 length: 14 amino acids. Germline lookup yields CDR1 GTSNPN and CDR2 SVGIG (reference sequence). The V gene lost 1 base and the J gene lost 3 bases, with 13 bases spanning the gap. This chain's CDR3 is CAWSEAGAGYEQYF. The CDR3 nucleotides read TGTGCCTGGAGTGAGGCAGGGGCCGGCTACGAGCAGTACTTC. Supplemented by reference TRBV30 and TRBJ2-7, the full variable domain reads SQTIHQWPATLVQPVGSPLSLECTVEGTSNPNLYWYRQAAGRGLQLLFYSVGIGQISSEVPQNLSASRPQDRQFILSSKKLLLSDSGFYLCAWSEAGAGYEQYFGPGTRLTVT.

The V gene is TRBV29-1, the J gene TRBJ2-1, with TRBD2 as a possible D gene (5 bases). V was pared by 0 bases and J by 12 bases, with 9 bases between. CDR3 length: 11 residues. The germline CDR1 and CDR2 sequences are SQVTM and ANQGSEA. The CDR3 DNA reads as TGCAGCGTTGAAGACGGAGGCCGGCAGTTCTTC. This gives the protein CSVEDGGRQFF.

The chain has TRBV6-5 and TRBJ1-5; D gene uncertain. This CDR3 region has 12 residues. The V end was cut by 5 bases, the J end by 3 bases, with 5 bases between. The germline V gene encodes CDR1 MNHEY and CDR2 SVGAGI. The CDR3: CASSPINQPQHF. The CDR3, as DNA: TGTGCCAGCAGTCCTATCAATCAGCCCCAGCATTTT.

CDR3: CASSMRTGPAFDGYTF. CDR3 DNA: TGTGCCAGTAGTATGAGGACAGGGCCCGCCTTCGATGGCTACACCTTC. The V call is TRBV19, the J call TRBJ1-2, with 8 bases that match TRBD1. Trimming removed 3 bases from V and 6 bases from J; junction bases left unmatched: 12. Germline CDR1 LNHDA, CDR2 SQIVND (reference sequence). The CDR3 length is 16 residues.

This clone was seen only once. The chain has TRBV6-5 and TRBJ2-7, with 9 positions matching TRBD2. The V gene end was trimmed by 8 bases and the J gene end by 3 bases; junction bases not matched to a gene: 5. The germline gives CDR1 MNHEY, CDR2 SVGAGI. This CDR3 has 13 amino acids. CDR3 in DNA: TGTGCCAGCCGGACTAGCGACCTCTACGAGCAGTACTTC. It codes for CASRTSDLYEQYF.

This sequence joins TRBV7-3 and TRBJ2-3; D is undetermined. The V and J ends lost 5 bases and 0 bases respectively, with 21 bases between them. CDR1 is SGHTA, CDR2 FQGTGA, per germline. The CDR3 extends over 18 amino acids. The chain's CDR3 is CASSRSRFESTSTDTQYF. CDR3 DNA: TGTGCCAGCAGCCGATCCCGATTCGAGAGCACTAGCACAGATACGCAGTATTTT.

V gene TRBV7-3 combines with J gene TRBJ2-1, with 9 bases that match TRBD1. Germline CDR1 SGHTA, CDR2 FQGTGA. The CDR3 is made up of 15 amino acids. V shed 5 bases and J 0 bases; nucleotides not matched to a gene: 2. The CDR3 is CASSRGQGSYNEQFF. CDR3 in DNA: TGTGCCAGCAGCCGGGGACAGGGCTCCTACAATGAGCAGTTCTTC.

The genes are TRBV29-1 and TRBJ1-2, with D uncertain. The CDR3 runs 12 residues. The germline gives CDR1 SQVTM, CDR2 ANQGSEA. The V gene lost 6 bases and the J gene lost 14 bases, with 22 bases spanning the gap. CDR3 amino acids: CSVREAPWTWTF. In nucleotides, the CDR3 is TGCAGCGTGCGGGAGGCGCCGTGGACTTGGACCTTC.

The chain is built from TRBV6-5 and TRBJ1-3; no firm D call. In germline, CDR1 is MNHEY, CDR2 SVGAGI. The CDR3 sequence is 15 residues long. Trimming stripped 0 bases from V and 3 bases from J, with 9 bases between. Written as DNA, the CDR3 is TGTGCCAGCAGTTACTCTTCAGGTGTTGGAAACACCATATATTTT. It codes for CASSYSSGVGNTIYF.

This chain uses TRBV28 with TRBJ1-2; no firm D call. V shed 6 bases and J shed 5 bases, with 10 bases lying between them. The germline V gene encodes CDR1 MDHEN and CDR2 SYDVKM. This CDR3 spans 12 amino acids. As DNA, the CDR3 is TGTGCCAGCAGCCGCCGAGATTATGGCTACACCTTC. This translates into CASSRRDYGYTF.

The chain is built from TRBV5-5 and TRBJ2-7, with D maybe TRBD1 (6 bases). Germline V gives CDR1 SGHKS, CDR2 YYEKEE (reference sequence). The CDR3 covers 17 residues. V was trimmed by 4 bases and J by 0 bases, leaving 20 bases between them. CDR3 nucleotides: TGTGCCAGCAGCGACAGACCCACAGGGACGCTCTCCTACGAGCAGTACTTC. Translating it yields CASSDRPTGTLSYEQYF.

V is TRBV27 and J is TRBJ2-1; 8 positions agree with TRBD2. V gave up 0 bases and J gave up 4 bases; unmatched junction bases: 8. This CDR3 spans 17 amino acids. The germline gives CDR1 MNHEY, CDR2 SMNVEV (reference sequence). The CDR3 DNA is TGTGCCAGCAGTTTATCTTCCGGGACTAGAGTTTACAATGAGCAGTTCTTC. Protein product: CASSLSSGTRVYNEQFF.

The chain carries TRBV15 and TRBJ2-6, with D possibly being TRBD2 (5 bases). Germline CDR1 reads LNHNV; CDR2 reads YYDKDF (reference sequence). The CDR3 runs 16 residues. V was shortened by 0 bases and J by 2 bases, with 8 bases between the two germline ends. CDR3 sequence (DNA): TGTGCCACCAGCAGAGATCCGGGGACTGGGGCCAACGTCCTGACTTTC. This translates into CATSRDPGTGANVLTF.

This sequence joins TRBV28 and TRBJ1-5, with TRBD1 matching over 7 bases. This CDR3 is built from 15 residues. V shed 6 bases, J shed 0 bases, and the junction held 5 bases outside the gene matches. In germline, CDR1 is MDHEN, CDR2 SYDVKM. CDR3 sequence reads: CASRPGGFSNQPQHF. Written as DNA, the CDR3 is TGTGCCAGCAGGCCAGGGGGTTTTAGCAATCAGCCCCAGCATTTT.

The chain links TRBV27 to TRBJ2-1; 7 bases match TRBD2. Germline CDR1 MNHEY, CDR2 SMNVEV (reference sequence). This CDR3 region has 16 residues. The V segment lost 4 bases and the J segment 0 bases; nucleotides outside the gene matches: 6. The CDR3 nucleotides are TGTGCCAGCAGTTATCCGGGACTACCCTCCTACAATGAGCAGTTCTTC. It translates to CASSYPGLPSYNEQFF.

The V gene is TRBV7-9, the J gene TRBJ2-3; a weak D match, TRBD2 (5 bases). CDR3 length: 17 amino acids. The V gene lost 5 bases and the J gene lost 2 bases, with 20 bases spanning the gap. CDR1 and CDR2 (germline): SEHNR, FQNEAQ (reference sequence). The CDR3 DNA follows: TGTGCCAGCAGCCCCCGGCGGGTTCACGGGGACACAGATACGCAGTATTTT. Translated: CASSPRRVHGDTDTQYF.

This chain joins TRBV11-2 and TRBJ2-7; D call uncertain. Germline-derived CDR1 and CDR2 are SGHAT and FQNNGV. The CDR3 loop spans 13 amino acids. Trimming shortened V by 2 bases and J by 4 bases, and 9 bases separated the two germline ends. CDR3 in DNA: TGTGCCAGCAGCTTACGGGTCCGTTACGAGCAGTACTTC. Translated, it gives CASSLRVRYEQYF.

The V call is TRBV14, the J call TRBJ2-7; 8 nucleotides align to TRBD1. CDR3 length equals 15 residues. V lost 2 bases and J lost 3; bases outside the gene matches: 6. Germline V lookup: CDR1 SGHDN, CDR2 FVKESK. This chain's CDR3 is CASSQLRTGNYEQYF. As DNA, the CDR3 is TGTGCCAGCAGCCAACTCCGGACAGGGAACTACGAGCAGTACTTC.

The chain has TRBV18 and TRBJ2-1; no firm D call. Germline V lookup: CDR1 KGHSH, CDR2 LQKENI. CDR3 length: 11 residues. Trimming took off 3 bases at V and 13 bases at J, with 10 bases between the two ends. The DNA of the CDR3 is TGTGCCAGCTCACCCGACACCCGTCAGTTCTTC. Translating it yields CASSPDTRQFF.

This clone occurred once. The chain employs TRBV16 and TRBJ2-1; 9 positions match TRBD1. With V trimmed by 4 bases and J by 5 bases, 12 bases remained unmatched. Germline-derived CDR1 and CDR2 are KGHSY and FQNENV. This CDR3 is built from 17 residues. The CDR3 DNA reads TGTGCCAGCAGCCGAGGGGTCGGGACAGGGAGGAACAATGAGCAGTTCTTC. Encoded protein: CASSRGVGTGRNNEQFF. The entire variable domain, with the rest obtained from reference TRBV16 and TRBJ2-1, is as follows: GEEVAQTPKHLVRGEGQKAKLYCAPIKGHSYVFWYQQVLKNEFKFLISFQNENVFDETGMPKERFSAKCLPNSPCSLEIQATKLEDSAVYFCASSRGVGTGRNNEQFFGPGTRLTVL.

The V call is TRBV28, the J call TRBJ2-7; 7 bases agree with TRBD1. This CDR3 comprises 15 residues. Germline-derived CDR1 and CDR2 are MDHEN and SYDVKM. Trimming took 3 bases from V and 3 from J; bases not matched to a gene: 8. The DNA for the CDR3 is TGTGCCAGCAGTTTTGGTGGTCAGGGGGTCTACGAGCAGTACTTC. Its protein is CASSFGGQGVYEQYF.

V and J are TRBV19 and TRBJ2-5; 8 nucleotides line up with TRBD1. V shed 2 bases and J 5 bases; nucleotides not matched to a gene: 16. The CDR3 sequence is 18 residues long. Germline CDR1 is LNHDA and CDR2 is SQIVND (reference sequence). CDR3 sequence: CASSITTGTGSLRETQYF. The DNA of the CDR3 is TGTGCCAGTAGTATAACCACCGGGACAGGTTCCTTAAGGGAGACCCAGTACTTC.

This chain links TRBV28 with TRBJ2-7, with 13 bases that match TRBD2. Germline values: CDR1 MDHEN, CDR2 SYDVKM. V shed 6 bases, J shed 4 bases, and the junction held 6 bases outside the gene matches. CDR3 length: 15 residues. In DNA form, the CDR3 reads TGTGCCAGCAGCCCACCGGGACTAGCGGGATACGAGCAGTACTTC. This translates into CASSPPGLAGYEQYF.

The rearrangement uses TRBV4-3 and TRBJ2-7, with unresolved D. Germline V gene lookup returns CDR1 LGHNA and CDR2 YSLEER. The CDR3 length is 13 residues. The V gene lost 1 base and the J gene lost 2 bases, with 6 bases spanning the gap. CDR3 in DNA: TGCGCCAGCAGCCAAGGCCTAGCCTACGAGCAGTACTTC. It specifies CASSQGLAYEQYF.

The V gene is TRBV5-6, the J gene TRBJ1-4; 9 bases are shared with TRBD1. CDR3 size: 16 residues. Unmatched junction bases numbered 11, after V lost 4 bases and J lost 7 bases. Germline assignment: CDR1 SGHDT and CDR2 YYEEEE. CDR3 DNA: TGTGCCAGCAGCCCCTCCCGGACAGGGGTACGTGAAAAACTGTTTTTT. Amino acids: CASSPSRTGVREKLFF.

A remark on this clone: The identical CDR3 is also encoded by other nucleotide sequences in the sample. V and J are TRBV6-5 and TRBJ1-5; 8 positions agree with TRBD1. The J segment lost 7 bases and the V segment lost 2 bases, leaving 4 bases of the junction unmatched. The germline CDR1 and CDR2 sequences are MNHEY and SVGAGI. The CDR3 spans 14 residues. Here the CDR3 DNA reads TGTGCCAGCAGTTACGACAGGGGCCAACAGCCCCAGCATTTT. Its protein is CASSYDRGQQPQHF.

The genes are TRBV5-6 and TRBJ2-1; D ambiguous. The CDR3 consists of 14 residues. Germline CDR1 reads SGHDT; CDR2 reads YYEEEE. V was trimmed by 0 bases and J by 4 bases, leaving 8 bases between them. Here the CDR3 DNA reads TGTGCCAGCAGCTTGGTGTGGCAGTACAATGAGCAGTTCTTC. This codes for CASSLVWQYNEQFF.

V usage is TRBV7-2 and J usage is TRBJ2-7; D perhaps matches TRBD1 (6 bases). Germline CDR1 is SGHTA and CDR2 is FQGNSA. The length of the CDR3 is 15 residues. The V end was cut by 5 bases, the J end by 3 bases, with 17 bases between. The CDR3 DNA is TGTGCCAGCAGCCCCCGAGTGACAGGAGGCTACGAGCAGTACTTC. Protein sequence: CASSPRVTGGYEQYF.